The clone carrying this T cell receptor beta chain was counted a few times. Its antigen is unidentified. The sample is drawn from a study of beta chain features in type 1 diabetes. Broader study findings: Shorter TCRB CDR3s, moderately but significantly so, marked every one of the four CD4+ subsets in Type 1 diabetes patients. In the patient group, naive, central memory and Treg TCRB repertoires seemed more alike than in the healthy donor group. Type 1 diabetes patients had VDJ junctions that carried fewer insertions and more deletions.

The study reverse transcribed the entire isolated RNA, so it sequenced expressed TCRB transcripts. Sequenced by immunoSEQ multiplex PCR; TCRdb stores in-frame clones only, minus some. The sample carries about 340,000 clones, 13% recorded once. CDR3 size: 14 residues. Germline CDR1 MNHEY, CDR2 SVGAGI. V was cut by 7 bases and J by 4 bases, with 16 bases left in between. A CD45RO/CCR7/CD25/CD127/CD95/CD27 panel sorted naive, central memory, regulatory and stem cell-like memory CD4+ cells. The rearrangement joins TRBV6-5 to TRBJ1-2; tentative D call: TRBD1 (5 bases). Sequenced sample: naive CD4+ T cells from blood. The receptor was isolated from a young woman with type 1 diabetes. The CDR3 DNA is TGTGCCAGCACCAAGACAGACGGCACCTATGGCTACACCTTC. Protein product: CASTKTDGTYGYTF.